This T cell receptor beta chain emerged from a study of T cells in Graves' hyperthyroidism and ophthalmopathy. At the level of the study: Upon initial diagnosis and before any treatment, peripheral blood was collected.

Trimming stripped 2 bases from V and 6 bases from J, with 11 bases between. CDR1 SGHTA and CDR2 FQGNSA come from the germline V gene. This CDR3 region has 14 residues. Exclusion of a patient resulted from uncontrolled infection, other autoimmune disease, pregnancy or lactation. Using RNA transcripts as the source, TCR beta CDR3 regions were amplified. An initial round of RT-PCR targeting the TCR CDR3 relied on the HTBI primer set. TCRdb processed the multiplex PCR reads anew with MiXCR; each CDR3 protein has one entry. The sample includes almost 500,000 distinct CDR3 sequences, 22% seen only once; the top ten take approximately 49%.

This TCR was recovered from a woman between 65 and 79 years old with Graves' ophthalmopathy. The chain links TRBV7-2 to TRBJ1-5; D unclear. The material sequenced was blood. This CDR3 reads CASSLTRVGQPQHF. In nucleotides, the CDR3 is TGTGCCAGCAGCTTAACCCGGGTTGGTCAGCCCCAGCATTTT. Complete variable domain (other parts from reference TRBV7-2 and TRBJ1-5): GAGVSQSPSNKVTEKGKDVELRCDPISGHTALYWYRQSLGQGLEFLIYFQGNSAPDKSGLPSDRFSAERTGGSVSTLTIQRTQQEDSAVYLCASSLTRVGQPQHFGDGTRLSIL.